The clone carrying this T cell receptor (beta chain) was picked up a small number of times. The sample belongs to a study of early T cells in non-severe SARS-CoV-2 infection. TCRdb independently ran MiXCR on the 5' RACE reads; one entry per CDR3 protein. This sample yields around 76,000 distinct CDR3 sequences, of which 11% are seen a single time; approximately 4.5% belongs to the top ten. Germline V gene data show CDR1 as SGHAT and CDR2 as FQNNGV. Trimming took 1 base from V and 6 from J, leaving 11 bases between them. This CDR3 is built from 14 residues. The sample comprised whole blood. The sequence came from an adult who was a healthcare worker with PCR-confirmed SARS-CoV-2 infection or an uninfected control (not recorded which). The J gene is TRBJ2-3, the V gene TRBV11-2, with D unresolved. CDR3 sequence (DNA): TGTGCCAGCAGCTTAGGGTACTCGAGTGATACGCAGTATTTT. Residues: CASSLGYSSDTQYF.